This TCR beta chain was documented in a study of breast tumors, draining lymph nodes, adjacent tissues (TCRdb year 2016). About the investigation overall: TCR beta repertoires were compared across tumor, adjacent nontumor tissue and axillary lymph nodes obtained from breast cancer patients. The study aimed to assess the relationships and possible T-cell exchange between tumor, surrounding tissue and draining lymph node repertoires in human breast cancer.

This clonotype was seen many times. Its antigen remains undetermined. Base quality data are lacking; no much larger clone is found one base away. The axillary draining lymph nodes of breast cancer patients were the source of the lymph node samples. Sequenced using an Illumina HiSeq 2000. Multiplex PCR amplification was used to generate the TCR beta chain libraries. High-throughput sequencing was used to analyze the amplified TCR beta chain products. TCRdb took the public reads, trimmed them with fastp at Q25, ran MiXCR for clone calling and kept in-frame beta chains. Every entry covers one CDR3 protein and lists the most common genes and DNA from its rows. Present in this sample are approximately 210,000 distinct CDR3 sequences, roughly 32% of which were seen just once. The ten largest clones capture around 1.4% of the sample. In the germline V gene, CDR1 corresponds to SGHRS and CDR2 to YFSETQ. The CDR3 goes from the cysteine to the phenylalanine over 14 residues. Solely the CDR3 DNA is kept, with 42 bases framed from the first base. Trimming takes 5 bases off V and 5 bases off J; junction bases not matched to a gene: 8.

Broad study findings and their caveats: Tumor and nontumor tissue repertoires were found to be significantly more similar in luminal-like than in basal-like breast cancer. The data were judged consistent with most tumor T cells deriving from the lymph node and then expanding within tumor tissue. The conclusion that tumor T cells originate in lymph nodes was framed as consistent with a hypothesis rather than directly demonstrated. Tumor T-cell repertoires showed less diversity than lymph node repertoires and more diversity than nontumor tissue repertoires, and tumor T-cell repertoires showed preferential V and J gene usage.

This receptor was identified in a female donor with breast cancer. Some clones in this sample may be carry-over from other donors' samples. Sequencing input: axillary lymph node tissue. The chain uses TRBV5-1 and TRBJ2-7; 9 middle bases align to TRBD1. The CDR3 corresponds to CASSPDRGFDEQYF. The nucleotide sequence is TGCGCCAGCAGTCCGGACAGGGGTTTTGACGAGCAGTACTTC.